The next 31 T cell receptor beta chains were all read from a single sample in a study of T cells in Graves' hyperthyroidism and ophthalmopathy. From RNA transcripts, TCR beta CDR3 regions were amplified. Researchers ran a first-round RT-PCR on the TCR CDR3 using the HTBI primer set. TCRdb re-called the multiplex PCR reads through MiXCR, storing one row per CDR3 protein. Of some 530,000 distinct CDR3 sequences in the sample, 22% were seen once. Sequenced input: blood. The source of these receptors is a woman in her 70s with Graves' ophthalmopathy.

This clonotype was counted ten times or more. This rearrangement joins TRBV5-1 to TRBJ1-1; D gene ambiguous. The germline CDR1 and CDR2 sequences are SGHRS and YFSETQ. V was clipped by 3 bases and J by 3 bases, with 18 bases between them. CDR3 length: 16 residues. The DNA for the CDR3 is TGCGCCAGCAGCTCCCCGGCGTCCGGGGTCGACACTGAAGCTTTCTTT. Protein: CASSSPASGVDTEAFF.

This chain uses TRBV9 with TRBJ2-5; the match to TRBD1 covers 8 bases. CDR3 length: 15 residues. Germline CDR1 is SGDLS and CDR2 is YYNGEE. After removal of 0 bases from V and 5 bases from J, the junction contained 6 bases not matched to a gene. The CDR3 DNA reads TGTGCCAGCAGCGTAGCTGGGAACAGGGGGGAGACCCAGTACTTC. This codes for CASSVAGNRGETQYF.

This clonotype has just a few counts. The chain is built from TRBV18 and TRBJ2-2; no definite D call. Germline CDR1 reads KGHSH; CDR2 reads LQKENI. Trimming shortened V by 3 bases and J by 6 bases, and 8 bases separated the two germline ends. The CDR3 length is 13 residues. The CDR3 protein is CASSPYAAGELFF. DNA of the CDR3: TGTGCCAGCTCACCCTACGCGGCCGGGGAGCTGTTTTTT.

This clonotype was seen repeatedly, ten times or more. Here the CDR3 DNA reads TGTGCCACCAGTGATTTTGGCGGAGGAAACACCGGGGAGCTGTTTTTT. The encoded protein is CATSDFGGGNTGELFF. The chain carries TRBV24-1 and TRBJ2-2, with D perhaps TRBD2 (5 bases). This CDR3 contains 16 residues. CDR1 KGHDR and CDR2 SFDVKD come from the germline V gene. Trimming left V 1 base short and J 2 bases short, with 10 bases between.

The V call is TRBV6-6, the J call TRBJ2-7; D is perhaps TRBD1 (5 bases). This CDR3 is built from 15 residues. Germline-derived CDR1 and CDR2 are MNHNY and SVGAGI (reference sequence). Trimming shortened V by 2 bases and J by 1 base, and 12 bases separated the two germline ends. This chain's CDR3 is CASSYGAVGSYEQYF. The DNA for the CDR3 is TGTGCCAGCAGTTACGGGGCAGTTGGGTCCTACGAGCAGTACTTC.

This chain uses TRBV9 with TRBJ1-5, with 7 nucleotides matching TRBD1. V dropped 3 bases and J dropped 0; count of bases not matched to a gene: 3. This CDR3 has 15 residues. Per the germline V gene, CDR1 is SGDLS and CDR2 is YYNGEE. The CDR3 nucleotides are TGTGCCAGCAGCGCCAGGGGGGATAGCAATCAGCCCCAGCATTTT. Translating gives CASSARGDSNQPQHF.

This rearrangement joins TRBV5-1 to TRBJ1-6; no clear D. CDR1 is SGHRS and CDR2 is YFSETQ in the germline V gene. Trimming shortened V by 1 base and J by 3 bases, and 8 bases separated the two germline ends. This CDR3 comprises 15 residues. The CDR3 DNA reads TGCGCCAGCAGCTTGACGCGGTACTATAATTCACCCCTCCACTTT. Protein sequence: CASSLTRYYNSPLHF.

A few counts support this clonotype. The V and J genes are TRBV27 and TRBJ2-6, with no clear D. The length of the CDR3 is 13 residues. V lost 8 bases, J lost 4 bases, and 9 bases lay in between. Germline CDR1 is MNHEY and CDR2 is SMNVEV (reference sequence). This CDR3 reads CASRPRGANVLTF. The CDR3 bases are TGTGCCAGCCGCCCGAGAGGGGCCAACGTCCTGACTTTC. Based on the CDR3 plus reference TRBV27 and TRBJ2-6, the full variable domain is EAQVTQNPRYLITVTGKKLTVTCSQNMNHEYMSWYRQDPGLGLRQIYYSMNVEVTDKGDVPEGYKVSRKEKRNFPLILESPSPNQTSLYFCASRPRGANVLTFGAGSRLTVL.

This clonotype was seen only a few times. J is TRBJ2-5 and V is TRBV7-2; possible D gene TRBD2, 6 bases. CDR3 length equals 14 residues. V lost 5 bases to trimming and J lost 3 bases, with 13 bases between them. CDR1 and CDR2 (germline): SGHTA, FQGNSA. The CDR3 region is CASSAREIEETQYF. The DNA for the CDR3 is TGTGCCAGCAGCGCCCGGGAGATCGAAGAGACCCAGTACTTC.

This clonotype was found many times. The chain joins TRBV10-1 to TRBJ1-1; 8 nucleotides match TRBD1. The CDR3 contains 13 residues. With V trimmed by 5 bases and J by 5 bases, 4 bases remained unmatched. The germline gives CDR1 WNHNN, CDR2 SYGVQD (reference sequence). The CDR3 sequence is CASSLTGVTEAFF. CDR3 in DNA: TGCGCCAGCAGTTTGACAGGGGTGACTGAAGCTTTCTTT.

Only a few counts were recorded for this clonotype. The chain recombines TRBV30 with TRBJ1-2; unclear D gene. Germline V gives CDR1 GTSNPN, CDR2 SVGIG (reference sequence). CDR3 length equals 13 residues. V was trimmed by 1 base and J by 4 bases, leaving 10 bases between them. This CDR3 reads CAWSGGSPYGYTF. CDR3 DNA sequence: TGTGCCTGGAGTGGAGGCAGCCCCTATGGCTACACCTTC.

This sequence joins TRBV18 and TRBJ1-5; TRBD1 is a possible D gene (5 bases). The germline V and J ends were trimmed by 2 bases and 2 bases, with 10 bases remaining between them. Germline V lookup: CDR1 KGHSH, CDR2 LQKENI. This CDR3 is built from 15 residues. CDR3 amino acids: CASSPKGTGNQPQHF. CDR3 coding DNA: TGTGCCAGCTCACCAAAAGGGACGGGCAATCAGCCCCAGCATTTT. The full variable domain, completed using reference TRBV18 and TRBJ1-5, is NAGVMQNPRHLVRRRGQEARLRCSPMKGHSHVYWYRQLPEEGLKFMVYLQKENIIDESGMPKERFSAEFPKEGPSILRIQQVVRGDSAAYFCASSPKGTGNQPQHFGDGTRLSIL.

In its sample, this clonotype was seen a few times. The CDR3 DNA reads as TGTGCCAGCAGCCAATCTGGACAGTATGGCTACACCTTC. Protein: CASSQSGQYGYTF. The chain has TRBV3-1 and TRBJ1-2; D possibly corresponds to TRBD1 (6 bases). The V end was cut by 2 bases, the J end by 5 bases, with 9 bases between. From germline, CDR1 is LGHDT and CDR2 YNNKEL (reference sequence). CDR3 size: 13 residues.

This clonotype was detected a few times. The chain links TRBV30 to TRBJ2-5; perhaps D is TRBD1 or TRBD2 (5 bases each). Trimming cost V 3 bases and J 13 bases, with 18 bases left between them. Germline CDR1 and CDR2: GTSNPN and SVGIG (reference sequence). CDR3 length equals 12 residues. CDR3 protein: CAWRGDGLFWYF. CDR3 in DNA: TGTGCCTGGAGAGGGGACGGACTCTTTTGGTACTTC.

In regard to this clonotype: A clone one base away is much larger, so this may be a read error. The CDR3 coding sequence is TGTGCCATCAGTGTGTGCGGAACGGACTATGGCTACACCTTC. This encodes CAISVCGTDYGYTF. The chain couples TRBV10-3 to TRBJ1-2, with D hard to call. V lost 4 bases and J 3 bases, leaving 12 bases between the germline ends. Germline values: CDR1 ENHRY, CDR2 SYGVKD. The CDR3 totals 14 residues.

The rearrangement uses TRBV28 and TRBJ1-4; D unclear. From germline, CDR1 is MDHEN and CDR2 SYDVKM. CDR3 length equals 14 residues. Trimming cost V 2 bases and J 8 bases, with 12 bases left between them. As DNA, the CDR3 is TGTGCCAGCAGTTTAATCGGCCTTGGGGAAAAACTGTTTTTT. Encoded protein: CASSLIGLGEKLFF.

This clonotype showed up many times. The genes are TRBV2 and TRBJ2-3; 9 nucleotides line up with TRBD2. The CDR3 extends over 17 amino acids. V trimming: 7 bases; J trimming: 3 bases; junction bases outside the gene matches: 14. Germline V lookup: CDR1 SNHLY, CDR2 FYNNEI. This CDR3 is CASTFASSGSRTDTQYF. CDR3 bases: TGTGCCAGCACGTTCGCGAGTAGCGGGAGTCGAACAGATACGCAGTATTTT.

With regard to this clonotype: A much more abundant neighbour one base away suggests this may be a read error. The chain employs TRBV5-1 and TRBJ1-1; D may be TRBD1 (6 bases). The germline V gene encodes CDR1 SGHRS and CDR2 YFSETQ. This CDR3 has 13 residues. CDR3 bases: TGCGGCAGCAGCATAGGACAGTCTTCTGAAGCTTTCTTT. It is translated as CGSSIGQSSEAFF.

This sequence joins TRBV7-3 and TRBJ1-1; D remains ambiguous. Trimming removed 1 base at V and 7 bases at J, with 10 bases between. Germline values: CDR1 SGHTA, CDR2 FQGTGA. The CDR3 length is 13 residues. The CDR3 sequence: CASSLMVASEAFF. The CDR3, as DNA: TGTGCCAGCAGCTTAATGGTGGCAAGTGAAGCTTTCTTT.

The rearrangement uses TRBV7-9 and TRBJ2-1, with a possible D match to TRBD2 (5 bases). The germline V and J ends were trimmed by 5 bases and 10 bases, with 21 bases remaining between them. Germline values: CDR1 SEHNR, CDR2 FQNEAQ (reference sequence). The CDR3 consists of 15 residues. The CDR3 coding sequence is TGTGCCAGCAGCCTCCTTGAGGGTTTCAGACCCGAGCAGTTCTTC. Amino acid sequence: CASSLLEGFRPEQFF.

Of note for this clonotype: A much more abundant neighbour one base away suggests this may be a read error. The chain has TRBV28 and TRBJ2-7, with 9 bases identical to TRBD1. Losses at the gene ends were 6 bases for V and 6 bases for J; bases not matched to a gene: 12. Germline CDR1 is MDHEN and CDR2 is SYDVKM. The CDR3 sequence is 15 residues long. CDR3 loop: CASSPTGTGSPEQYF. CDR3 coding DNA: TGTGCCAGCAGCCCCACCGGGACAGGGTCCCCCGAGCAGTACTTC. Looking up the rest from reference TRBV28 and TRBJ2-7 gives the full variable domain: DVKVTQSSRYLVKRTGEKVFLECVQDMDHENMFWYRQDPGLGLRLIYFSYDVKMKEKGDIPEGYSVSREKKERFSLILESASTNQTSMYLCASSPTGTGSPEQYFGPGTRLTVT.

A few counts support this clonotype. The genes are TRBV5-1 and TRBJ2-7, with TRBD2 matching over 10 bases. The CDR3 sequence is 15 residues long. V lost 5 bases, J lost 7 bases, and 12 bases stayed unmatched. Germline loops: CDR1 SGHRS, CDR2 YFSETQ. CDR3 nucleotide sequence: TGCGCCAGCAGTAATTCGGTAGCGGGAGGACGGGAGCAGTACTTC. The encoded protein is CASSNSVAGGREQYF.

The table lists this clonotype with a few counts. The chain has TRBV5-5 and TRBJ1-5, with D unclear. The CDR3 sequence is 15 residues long. Trimming took off 3 bases at V and 6 bases at J, with 16 bases between the two ends. Germline V CDR1 and CDR2: SGHKS, YYEKEE (reference sequence). CDR3 nucleotides: TGTGCCAGCAGCTCACGCCCTGTGGGCGGTCAGCCCCAGCATTTT. It codes for CASSSRPVGGQPQHF.

This clonotype was seen many times. The chain links TRBV12-3 or TRBV12-4 to TRBJ2-3, with 9 bases identical to TRBD2. The CDR3 spans 14 residues. J gave up 3 bases and V 7 bases, and 5 bases lay outside the gene matches. For the CDR3, the DNA is TGTGCCAGCAACCCGGGACTAGCTACAGATACGCAGTATTTT. Residues: CASNPGLATDTQYF.

J is TRBJ2-3 and V is TRBV5-1; D remains unclear. Trimming cost V 2 bases and J 6 bases, with 13 bases left between them. CDR1 and CDR2 (germline): SGHRS, YFSETQ. This CDR3 is 14 amino acids long. The CDR3 protein is CASSLSQNADTQYF. CDR3 DNA: TGCGCCAGCAGCTTATCACAGAATGCGGATACGCAGTATTTT.

The chain is built from TRBV6-1 and TRBJ2-7; 7 bases line up with TRBD1. The CDR3 runs to 13 residues. V shed 9 bases and J 2 bases; nucleotides not matched to a gene: 7. Germline CDR1 and CDR2: MNHNS and SASEGT. CDR3 in amino acids: CASTGTDAYEQYF. CDR3 DNA sequence: TGTGCCAGTACCGGGACAGACGCCTACGAGCAGTACTTC.

On this clonotype: The germline gene is not matched at one end of the junction; a read error may be the cause. The chain uses TRBV3-1 and TRBJ1-6, with D possibly matching TRBD1 (5 bases). CDR3 length equals 14 residues. CDR1 and CDR2 from the germline V gene are LGHDT and YNNKEL (reference sequence). The CDR3 sequence is CAGSLAGRNSPLHF. The CDR3 DNA sequence: TGTGCCGGCAGCCTGGCGGGGCGGAATTCACCCCTCCACTTT.

The chain couples TRBV5-4 to TRBJ1-4, with D unclear. Germline-derived CDR1 and CDR2 are SGHNT and YYREEE (reference sequence). This CDR3 region has 15 residues. The V end was cut by 0 bases, the J end by 7 bases, with 13 bases between. The CDR3 nucleotides are TGTGCCAGCAGCTTGGCGGGGTCGGGTAGTGAAAAACTGTTTTTT. This encodes CASSLAGSGSEKLFF.

The chain couples TRBV4-1 to TRBJ1-6; the match to TRBD1 covers 9 bases. Germline V gene data show CDR1 as MGHRA and CDR2 as YSYEKL. The CDR3 has 17 residues. V gave up 1 base and J gave up 9 bases; unmatched junction bases: 10. The CDR3 DNA follows: TGCGCCAGCAGCCAAGGTCGGCCTGGGACAGGGCGTTCACCCCTCCACTTT. Amino acid sequence: CASSQGRPGTGRSPLHF.

This chain connects TRBV3-1 to TRBJ2-4, with D maybe TRBD1 (6 bases). CDR3 size: 14 residues. V lost 1 base, J lost 4 bases, and 8 bases lay in between. Germline CDR1 reads LGHDT; CDR2 reads YNNKEL (reference sequence). CDR3 DNA sequence: TGTGCCAGCAGCCAAGCAGGGGAAAAAAACATTCAGTACTTC. Translation gives CASSQAGEKNIQYF.

This clonotype was observed a few times. The rearrangement links TRBV6-2 or TRBV6-3 to TRBJ2-7, with D possibly being TRBD2 (5 bases). Per germline, CDR1 MNHEY and CDR2 SVGEGT. This CDR3 region has 14 residues. The ends were cut back, 8 bases at V and 0 bases at J, with 14 bases in the middle. CDR3: CASGLAGSSYEQYF. The CDR3, as DNA: TGTGCCAGCGGATTAGCTGGGAGCTCCTACGAGCAGTACTTC.